This T cell receptor (beta chain) originates from a study of CD8+ T cells in alopecia areata. Treatment here: oral pan-JAK inhibitor, 5-10 mg twice daily. Patients with alopecia areata provided lesional scalp punch biopsies as well as peripheral blood. About this clone: The antigen is not known.

General study results and limits: Sequence data from scalp samples additionally include resident alphabeta T cells of normal skin.

CDR1 is SNHLY and CDR2 is FYNNEI in the germline V gene. V shed 6 bases, J shed 6 bases, and the junction held 8 bases outside the gene matches. This CDR3 is 15 amino acids long. RNA, once extracted, was reverse transcribed into cDNA for use as the sequencing template. The repertoire was sequenced with immunoSEQ multiplex PCR; TCRdb's copy has only in-frame clones and lacks some. The data show more than 1,200 clones, with roughly 74% seen just once and 10% held by the top ten. The source material was skin, sampled at week 24, from a patient treated with tofacitinib. The TCR comes from a human donor with alopecia areata. The V and J genes are TRBV2 and TRBJ1-6; 7 bases agree with TRBD1. This chain's CDR3 is CASSNLQGSNSPLHF. CDR3 in DNA: TGTGCCAGCAGCAACCTACAGGGGAGTAATTCACCCCTCCACTTT.